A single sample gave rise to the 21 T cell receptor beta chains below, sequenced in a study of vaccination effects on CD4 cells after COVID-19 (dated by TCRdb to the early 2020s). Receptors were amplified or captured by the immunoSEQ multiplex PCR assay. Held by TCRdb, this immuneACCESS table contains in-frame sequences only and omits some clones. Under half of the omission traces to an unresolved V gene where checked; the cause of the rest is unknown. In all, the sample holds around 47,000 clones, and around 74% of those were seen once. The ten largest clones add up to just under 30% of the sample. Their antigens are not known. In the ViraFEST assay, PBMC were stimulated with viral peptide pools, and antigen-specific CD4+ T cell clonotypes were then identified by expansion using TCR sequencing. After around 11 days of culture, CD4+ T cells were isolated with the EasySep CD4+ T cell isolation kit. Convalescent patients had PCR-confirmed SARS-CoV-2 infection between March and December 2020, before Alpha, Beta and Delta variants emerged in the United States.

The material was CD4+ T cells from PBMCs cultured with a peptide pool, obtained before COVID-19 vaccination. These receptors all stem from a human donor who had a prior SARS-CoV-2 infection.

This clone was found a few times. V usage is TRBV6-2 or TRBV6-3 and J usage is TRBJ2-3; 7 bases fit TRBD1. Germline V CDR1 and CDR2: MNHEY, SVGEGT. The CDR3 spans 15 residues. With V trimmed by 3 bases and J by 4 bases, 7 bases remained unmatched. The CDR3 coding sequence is TGTGCCAGCAGTTATGCGACAGGGTACGCAGATACGCAGTATTTT. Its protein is CASSYATGYADTQYF.

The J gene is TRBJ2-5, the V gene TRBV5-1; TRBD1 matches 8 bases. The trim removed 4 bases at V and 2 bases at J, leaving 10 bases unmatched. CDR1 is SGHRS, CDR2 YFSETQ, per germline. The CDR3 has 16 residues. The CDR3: CASSRLGQGNQETQYF. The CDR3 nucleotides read TGCGCCAGCAGCCGCCTAGGACAGGGCAATCAAGAGACCCAGTACTTC.

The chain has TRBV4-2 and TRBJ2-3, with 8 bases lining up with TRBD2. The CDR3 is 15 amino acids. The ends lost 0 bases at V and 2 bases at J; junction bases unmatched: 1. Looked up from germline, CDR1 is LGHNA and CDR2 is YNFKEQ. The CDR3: CASSQETSDTDTQYF. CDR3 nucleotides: TGTGCCAGCAGCCAAGAGACTAGCGACACAGATACGCAGTATTTT.

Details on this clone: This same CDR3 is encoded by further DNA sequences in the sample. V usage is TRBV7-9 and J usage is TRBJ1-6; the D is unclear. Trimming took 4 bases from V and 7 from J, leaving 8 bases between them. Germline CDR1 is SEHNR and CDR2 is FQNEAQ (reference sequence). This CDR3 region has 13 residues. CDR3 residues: CASSSTGNSPLHF. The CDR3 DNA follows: TGTGCCAGCAGCTCGACTGGAAATTCACCCCTCCACTTT.

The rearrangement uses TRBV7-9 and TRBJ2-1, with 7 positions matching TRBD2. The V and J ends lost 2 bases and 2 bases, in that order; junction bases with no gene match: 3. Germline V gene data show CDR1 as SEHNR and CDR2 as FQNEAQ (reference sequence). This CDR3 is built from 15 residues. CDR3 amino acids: CASSLSSGPYNEQFF. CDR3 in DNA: TGTGCCAGCAGCTTATCTAGCGGACCCTACAATGAGCAGTTCTTC.

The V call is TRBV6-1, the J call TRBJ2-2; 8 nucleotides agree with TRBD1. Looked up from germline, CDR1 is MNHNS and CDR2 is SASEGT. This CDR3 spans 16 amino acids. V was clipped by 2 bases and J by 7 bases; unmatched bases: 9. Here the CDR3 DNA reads TGTGCCAGCAGTGAATACAGGGGGACACTCAGCGGGGAGCTGTTTTTT. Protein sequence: CASSEYRGTLSGELFF.

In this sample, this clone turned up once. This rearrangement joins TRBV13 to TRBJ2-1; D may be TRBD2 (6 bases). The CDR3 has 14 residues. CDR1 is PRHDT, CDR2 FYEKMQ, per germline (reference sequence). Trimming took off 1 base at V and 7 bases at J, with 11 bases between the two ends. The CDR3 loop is CASSLVGEENEQFF. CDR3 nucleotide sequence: TGTGCCAGCAGCTTAGTTGGGGAGGAGAATGAGCAGTTCTTC.

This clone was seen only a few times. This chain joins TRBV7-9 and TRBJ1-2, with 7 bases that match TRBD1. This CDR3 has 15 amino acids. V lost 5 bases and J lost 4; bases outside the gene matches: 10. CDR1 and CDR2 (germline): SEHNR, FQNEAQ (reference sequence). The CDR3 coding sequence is TGTGCCAGCAGCCGATCCCGGGACAGCTCCTATGGCTACACCTTC. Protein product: CASSRSRDSSYGYTF. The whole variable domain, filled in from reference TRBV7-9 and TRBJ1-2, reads DTGVSQNPRHKITKRGQNVTFRCDPISEHNRLYWYRQTLGQGPEFLTYFQNEAQLEKSRLLSDRFSAERPKGSFSTLEIQRTEQGDSAMYLCASSRSRDSSYGYTFGSGTRLTVV.

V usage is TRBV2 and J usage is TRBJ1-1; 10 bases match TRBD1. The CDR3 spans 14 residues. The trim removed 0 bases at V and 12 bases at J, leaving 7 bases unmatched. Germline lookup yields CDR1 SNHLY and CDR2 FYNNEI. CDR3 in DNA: TGTGCCAGCAGTGAAGCGCTAGGGACAGGGGTGTCTTTCTTT. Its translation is CASSEALGTGVSFF.

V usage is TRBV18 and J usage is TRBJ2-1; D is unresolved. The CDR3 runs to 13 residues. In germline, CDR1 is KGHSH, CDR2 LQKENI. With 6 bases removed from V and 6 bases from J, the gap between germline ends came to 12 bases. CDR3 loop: CASSPIPTNEQFF. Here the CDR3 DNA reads TGTGCCAGCTCCCCAATACCGACCAATGAGCAGTTCTTC.

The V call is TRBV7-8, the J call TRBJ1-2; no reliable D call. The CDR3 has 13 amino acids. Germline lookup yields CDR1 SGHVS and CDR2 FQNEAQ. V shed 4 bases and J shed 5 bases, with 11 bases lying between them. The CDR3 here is CASSYTLRYGYTF. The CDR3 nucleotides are TGTGCCAGCAGCTATACTCTAAGGTATGGCTACACCTTC.

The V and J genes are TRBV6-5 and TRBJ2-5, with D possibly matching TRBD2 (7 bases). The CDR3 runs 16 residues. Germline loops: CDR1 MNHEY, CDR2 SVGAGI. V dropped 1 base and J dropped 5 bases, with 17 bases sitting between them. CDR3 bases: TGTGCCAGCAGTTACTGGGGGGGCCTGGGTTCTGAGACCCAGTACTTC. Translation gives CASSYWGGLGSETQYF.

CDR3 DNA sequence: TGTGCCAGCAGCAAACTAGCGGGAGGTTCTAACTCCTACGAGCAGTACTTC. Its translation is CASSKLAGGSNSYEQYF. The chain combines TRBV5-4 with TRBJ2-7; 12 positions agree with TRBD2. V trimming: 4 bases; J trimming: 0 bases; junction bases outside the gene matches: 8. The CDR3 length is 17 residues. CDR1 SGHNT and CDR2 YYREEE come from the germline V gene (reference sequence).

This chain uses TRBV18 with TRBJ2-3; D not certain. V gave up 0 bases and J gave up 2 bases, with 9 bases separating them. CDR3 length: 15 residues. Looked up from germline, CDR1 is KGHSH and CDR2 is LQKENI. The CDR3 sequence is CASSPPQGLTDTQYF. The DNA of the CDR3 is TGTGCCAGCTCACCACCTCAAGGTCTCACAGATACGCAGTATTTT. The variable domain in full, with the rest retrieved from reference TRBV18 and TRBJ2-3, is NAGVMQNPRHLVRRRGQEARLRCSPMKGHSHVYWYRQLPEEGLKFMVYLQKENIIDESGMPKERFSAEFPKEGPSILRIQQVVRGDSAAYFCASSPPQGLTDTQYFGPGTRLTVL.

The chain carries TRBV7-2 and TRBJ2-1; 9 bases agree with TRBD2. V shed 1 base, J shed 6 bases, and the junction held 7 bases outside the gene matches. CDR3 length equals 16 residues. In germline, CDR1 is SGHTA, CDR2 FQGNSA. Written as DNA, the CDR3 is TGTGCCAGCAGCTTAGGGGGCGGGAGGGCAGTCAATGAGCAGTTCTTC. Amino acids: CASSLGGGRAVNEQFF.

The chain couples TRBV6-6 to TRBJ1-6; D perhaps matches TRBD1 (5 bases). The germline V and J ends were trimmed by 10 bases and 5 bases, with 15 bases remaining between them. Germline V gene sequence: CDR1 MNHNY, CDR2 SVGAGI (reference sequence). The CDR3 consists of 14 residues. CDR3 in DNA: TGTGCCACCTCACCGGGGCGAGATAATTCACCCCTCCACTTT. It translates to CATSPGRDNSPLHF.

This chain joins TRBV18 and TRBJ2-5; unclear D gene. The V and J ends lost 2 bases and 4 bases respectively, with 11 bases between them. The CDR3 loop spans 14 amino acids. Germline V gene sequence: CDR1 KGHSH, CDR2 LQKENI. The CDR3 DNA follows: TGTGCCAGCTCACCAACTCCCAGTCTAGAGACCCAGTACTTC. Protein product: CASSPTPSLETQYF.

The CDR3 DNA is TGTGCCAGCAGCTTAGGTTTCGGGGGGAACACCGGGGAGCTGTTTTTT. Translation: CASSLGFGGNTGELFF. The chain links TRBV7-6 to TRBJ2-2; D perhaps matches TRBD2 (6 bases). Germline lookup yields CDR1 SGHVS and CDR2 FNYEAQ. The CDR3 runs to 16 residues. The ends were cut back, 1 base at V and 1 base at J, with 10 bases in the middle.

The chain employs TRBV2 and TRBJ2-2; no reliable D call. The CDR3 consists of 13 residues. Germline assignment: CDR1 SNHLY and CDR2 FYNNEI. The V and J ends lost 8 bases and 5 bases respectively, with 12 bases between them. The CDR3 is CASRGVWTGELFF. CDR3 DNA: TGTGCCAGCCGCGGAGTCTGGACCGGGGAGCTGTTTTTT.

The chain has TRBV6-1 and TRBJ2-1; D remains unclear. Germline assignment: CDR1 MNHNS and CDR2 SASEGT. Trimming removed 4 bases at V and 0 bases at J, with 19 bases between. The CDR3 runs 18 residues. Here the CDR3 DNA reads TGTGCCAGCAGTGGTTCGGGCACGGCCATAGGCTCCTACAATGAGCAGTTCTTC. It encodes CASSGSGTAIGSYNEQFF.

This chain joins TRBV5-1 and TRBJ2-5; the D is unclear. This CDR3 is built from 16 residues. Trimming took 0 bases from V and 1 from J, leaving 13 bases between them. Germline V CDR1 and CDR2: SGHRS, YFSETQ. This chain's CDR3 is CASSLGGRAIQETQYF. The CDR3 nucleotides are TGCGCCAGCAGCTTGGGCGGCAGAGCTATCCAAGAGACCCAGTACTTC.